Below are 5 T cell receptor beta chains sequenced from a single sample in a study of T cell changes during pregnancy in multiple sclerosis. Sequenced by immunoSEQ multiplex PCR; TCRdb stores in-frame clones only, minus some. The data contain some 73,000 clones, around 92% of them seen just once; the ten biggest clones take up 2.5% to 3%. The sample consisted of peripheral blood, taken in the third trimester of pregnancy. These receptors all come from a female donor in good health, enrolled as a control in a pregnancy study.

The rearrangement links TRBV7-9 to TRBJ2-7; D unclear. CDR1 and CDR2 from the germline V gene are SEHNR and FQNEAQ (reference sequence). Trimming took 3 bases from V and 1 from J, leaving 7 bases between them. The CDR3 sequence is 13 residues long. The CDR3 protein is CASSFAGSYEQYF. The CDR3 DNA sequence: TGTGCCAGCAGCTTTGCAGGATCCTACGAGCAGTACTTC.

The chain has TRBV6-5 and TRBJ2-5; 8 bases agree with TRBD1. The CDR3 is 14 residues long. From germline, CDR1 is MNHEY and CDR2 SVGAGI. V lost 5 bases, J lost 5 bases, and 7 bases stayed unmatched. CDR3 protein: CASSLQGAEETQYF. The CDR3 DNA is TGTGCCAGCAGTCTTCAGGGGGCCGAGGAGACCCAGTACTTC.

The CDR3 DNA is TGTGCCAGCAGCTTAGAGCGGGGGGATCGAGCGGGGGGAGGTCCCAAGTACTTC. This translates into CASSLERGDRAGGGPKYF. The chain joins TRBV11-2 to TRBJ2-7, with 9 bases identical to TRBD2. The CDR3 spans 18 residues. In germline, CDR1 is SGHAT, CDR2 FQNNGV. The trim removed 0 bases at V and 11 bases at J, leaving 20 bases unmatched.

The CDR3 nucleotides read TGCGCCAGCAGCTCCTCGGTTAATGAAAAACTGTTTTTT. This sequence encodes CASSSSVNEKLFF. The V and J genes are TRBV5-1 and TRBJ1-4; D is unresolved. Trimming pared 3 bases from V and 4 bases from J, leaving 7 bases between. The germline gives CDR1 SGHRS, CDR2 YFSETQ. CDR3 length equals 13 residues.

This CDR3 reads CASSSFRGPGANVLTF. CDR3 in DNA: TGTGCCAGCAGTTCTTTCAGGGGGCCTGGGGCCAACGTCCTGACTTTC. V gene TRBV28 combines with J gene TRBJ2-6; 8 positions agree with TRBD1. Germline values: CDR1 MDHEN, CDR2 SYDVKM. The junction had 4 bases not matched to a gene; V was cut back by 4 bases and J by 2 bases. The CDR3 totals 16 residues.